This section outlines one TCR beta chain sequence together with its context. The sample comes from a study of cytomegalovirus exposure and HLA in healthy donors. With 5 bases clipped from V and 1 base from J, the junction kept 10 bases outside the gene matches. This CDR3 is 18 amino acids long. Germline V gene data show CDR1 as LNHDA and CDR2 as SQIVND (reference sequence). Use of 60 Vbeta and 13 Jbeta primers characterized the PCR. The repertoire was sequenced with immunoSEQ multiplex PCR; TCRdb's copy has only in-frame clones and lacks some. Of about 170,000 clones listed, 60% to 85% are singletons.

The material sequenced was PBMCs. The TCR was taken from a female donor in good health and CMV-seronegative. This sequence joins TRBV19 and TRBJ1-6; 8 bases match TRBD1. The CDR3 sequence: CASSRYLDRGSYNSPLHF. For the CDR3, the DNA is TGTGCCAGTAGTCGATATCTCGACAGGGGATCCTATAATTCACCCCTCCACTTT.